The T cell receptor beta chain described here comes from a study of blood T cell repertoires in COVID-19. The wider study: T cells, B-cell-depleted T cells, or PBMCs supplied cDNA or gDNA.

The protocol was immunoSEQ multiplex PCR, while the TCRdb copy is restricted to in-frame clones and leaves out a portion. The sample consists of more than 100,000 clones, around nine tenths of them appearing once. CDR3 length: 13 amino acids. V dropped 5 bases and J dropped 2 bases, with 10 bases sitting between them. The TCR sequence derives from a man aged 50-60 years with active or convalescent COVID-19. Material for sequencing was peripheral blood. This rearrangement joins TRBV12-3 or TRBV12-4 to TRBJ2-7, with unresolved D. The DNA of the CDR3 is TGTGCCAGCAGTCTTGACACCCCCTACGAGCAGTACTTC. Its translation: CASSLDTPYEQYF.